These 14 T cell receptor beta chains originate from one sample sequenced in a study of T cell repertoires in cytomegalovirus infection. TCRdb used MiXCR to reprocess the reads, holding one entry per CDR3 protein. The data contain hundreds of thousands of distinct CDR3 sequences, roughly a sixth of them singletons. The sequenced sample consisted of PBMCs. The receptor source for this set is a human donor in good health (CMV status not recorded). Some clones in this sample may be carry-over from other donors' samples.

In DNA, the CDR3 is TGTGCCAGTAGCTCATCTGGTGAAGCTTTCTTT. Translation: CASSSSGEAFF. The V gene is TRBV19, the J gene TRBJ1-1; D gene unclear. The CDR3 extends over 11 amino acids. Germline-derived CDR1 and CDR2 are LNHDA and SQIVND (reference sequence). The V end was cut by 6 bases, the J end by 7 bases, with 9 bases between. The full variable domain, in which reference TRBV19 and TRBJ1-1 provide the parts outside the CDR3, is DGGITQSPKYLFRKEGQNVTLSCEQNLNHDAMYWYRQDPGQGLRLIYYSQIVNDFQKGDIAEGYSVSREKKESFPLTVTSAQKNPTAFYLCASSSSGEAFFGQGTRLTVV.

This sequence joins TRBV6-5 and TRBJ1-2; D might be TRBD1 (5 bases). The length of the CDR3 is 15 residues. Trimming left V 6 bases short and J 2 bases short, with 16 bases between. Germline V gene sequence: CDR1 MNHEY, CDR2 SVGAGI. DNA of the CDR3: TGTGCCAGCAGCCGCCGTGCAGGGATAAACTATGGCTACACCTTC. It specifies CASSRRAGINYGYTF.

This clonotype was found once. This chain uses TRBV28 with TRBJ2-7, with 7 bases aligning to TRBD2. Per germline, CDR1 MDHEN and CDR2 SYDVKM. After removal of 8 bases from V and 2 bases from J, the junction contained 6 bases not matched to a gene. The CDR3 extends over 13 amino acids. The CDR3 DNA sequence: TGTGCCAGCTCAGAGACTAGCACCTACGAGCAGTACTTC. It codes for CASSETSTYEQYF.

V and J are TRBV19 and TRBJ2-7; D assignment may be TRBD1 or TRBD2 (6 bases each). CDR1 and CDR2 from the germline V gene are LNHDA and SQIVND (reference sequence). This CDR3 spans 13 amino acids. V was trimmed by 4 bases and J by 5 bases, leaving 12 bases between them. CDR3 loop: CASSNGGGNEQYF. The CDR3 region has the DNA TGTGCCAGTAGTAACGGAGGGGGTAACGAGCAGTACTTC.

The rearrangement joins TRBV6-2 or TRBV6-3 to TRBJ2-7; 7 positions agree with TRBD1. From germline, CDR1 is MNHEY and CDR2 SVGEGT. The CDR3 runs to 15 residues. J gave up 6 bases and V 4 bases, and 12 bases lay outside the gene matches. For the CDR3, the DNA is TGTGCCAGCAGTTCCACTACAGGGGACGGTGGCGAGCAGTACTTC. It codes for CASSSTTGDGGEQYF.

This clonotype was seen at least ten times. V is TRBV12-3 or TRBV12-4 and J is TRBJ1-4; D might be TRBD1 (5 bases). V was trimmed by 1 base and J by 4 bases, leaving 7 bases between them. The CDR3 has 14 residues. In nucleotides, the CDR3 is TGTGCCAGCAGTTTAGACAGGCTTAATGAAAAACTGTTTTTT. It encodes CASSLDRLNEKLFF.

The rearrangement links TRBV10-3 to TRBJ2-7; D tentatively fits TRBD1 or TRBD2 (5 bases each). The CDR3 sequence is 17 residues long. Germline CDR1 and CDR2: ENHRY and SYGVKD. Between the trimmed V and J ends, which lost 0 bases and 5 bases, there was a span of 20 bases. In nucleotides, the CDR3 is TGTGCCATCAGTGAGTCCCCGTCGGGGCAGGGCCACCACGAGCAGTACTTC. Translating gives CAISESPSGQGHHEQYF.

The table lists this clonotype with a few counts. V usage is TRBV5-1 and J usage is TRBJ2-3; 7 nucleotides line up with TRBD1. The J segment lost 7 bases and the V segment lost 4 bases, leaving 6 bases of the junction unmatched. This CDR3 is 13 amino acids long. Germline CDR1 SGHRS, CDR2 YFSETQ. The CDR3 loop reads CASSGDSSYTQYF. The CDR3 DNA reads TGCGCCAGCAGCGGGGACAGCTCGTATACGCAGTATTTT.

This clonotype is judged medium-sized (0.01 to 0.1%). The V call is TRBV7-2, the J call TRBJ1-2; perhaps TRBD1 as D (6 bases). The V gene lost 1 base and the J gene lost 3 bases, with 15 bases spanning the gap. The CDR3 loop spans 16 amino acids. Germline loops: CDR1 SGHTA, CDR2 FQGNSA. CDR3 protein: CASSLVGGGAYYGYTF. Written as DNA, the CDR3 is TGTGCCAGCAGCTTAGTTGGCGGGGGCGCGTACTATGGCTACACCTTC.

This clonotype was recorded at least ten times. The chain joins TRBV7-8 to TRBJ2-2; D is unresolved. Trimming stripped 6 bases from V and 2 bases from J, with 7 bases between. The CDR3 is made up of 13 amino acids. The germline gives CDR1 SGHVS, CDR2 FQNEAQ. The CDR3 sequence is CASSIYNTGELFF. The CDR3 DNA is TGTGCCAGCAGTATTTATAACACCGGGGAGCTGTTTTTT.

This chain connects TRBV28 to TRBJ2-5; 8 positions match TRBD1. This CDR3 comprises 16 residues. The junction had 11 bases not matched to a gene; V was cut back by 3 bases and J by 5 bases. Germline values: CDR1 MDHEN, CDR2 SYDVKM. The chain's CDR3 is CASSFVPAGGSETQYF. The CDR3 bases are TGTGCCAGCAGTTTCGTCCCGGCAGGGGGCTCGGAGACCCAGTACTTC.

At least ten counts were recorded for this clonotype. This chain links TRBV28 with TRBJ2-3, with 10 bases fitting TRBD2. The CDR3 runs 16 residues. Germline CDR1 MDHEN, CDR2 SYDVKM. V shed 5 bases and J 2 bases; nucleotides not matched to a gene: 7. The CDR3 protein is CASSTSGTSDTDTQYF. The DNA of the CDR3 is TGTGCCAGCAGTACCTCCGGGACTAGCGACACAGATACGCAGTATTTT. The full variable domain, in which reference TRBV28 and TRBJ2-3 provide the parts outside the CDR3, is DVKVTQSSRYLVKRTGEKVFLECVQDMDHENMFWYRQDPGLGLRLIYFSYDVKMKEKGDIPEGYSVSREKKERFSLILESASTNQTSMYLCASSTSGTSDTDTQYFGPGTRLTVL.

The chain carries TRBV7-6 and TRBJ2-6; 8 nucleotides line up with TRBD1. Germline lookup yields CDR1 SGHVS and CDR2 FNYEAQ. The CDR3 extends over 18 amino acids. J lost 4 bases, V lost 7 bases, and 15 bases had no gene match. CDR3 sequence reads: CASISRDRILSGANVLTF. For the CDR3, the DNA is TGTGCCAGCATTAGCCGGGACAGGATACTCTCCGGGGCCAACGTCCTGACTTTC.

This clonotype occurred a few times. The gene calls are TRBV7-9 and TRBJ2-3; 7 positions match TRBD1. The CDR3 length is 15 residues. The ends lost 4 bases at V and 6 bases at J; junction bases unmatched: 10. Germline V gene sequence: CDR1 SEHNR, CDR2 FQNEAQ (reference sequence). This CDR3 is CASSSPDRTLDTQYF. The CDR3 nucleotides are TGTGCCAGCAGCTCCCCGGACAGGACTCTGGATACGCAGTATTTT. The full variable domain, its missing parts supplied by reference TRBV7-9 and TRBJ2-3, is DTGVSQNPRHKITKRGQNVTFRCDPISEHNRLYWYRQTLGQGPEFLTYFQNEAQLEKSRLLSDRFSAERPKGSFSTLEIQRTEQGDSAMYLCASSSPDRTLDTQYFGPGTRLTVL.